Each of the 6 T cell receptor beta chains below was sequenced from the same sample in a study of CD8 T cells in ankylosing spondylitis (dated by TCRdb to 2015 to 2018). The library was generated by 5' RACE. Sequencing used an Illumina HiSeq 2500. Starting from the raw public reads, TCRdb applied fastp trimming at Q25, assembled clones with MiXCR and retained in-frame beta chains. All rows with the same CDR3 protein become a single entry with the most common DNA and genes. In all, the sample holds over 100,000 distinct CDR3 sequences, and roughly 10% of those were seen once. The ten largest clones capture 4.1% of the sample. The specimen sequenced was blood, either unsorted or a sorted T cell fraction (not recorded which). The receptors stem from a female donor with ankylosing spondylitis or in good health (not recorded which).

The sample holds many counts of this clonotype. V gene TRBV20-1 combines with J gene TRBJ2-3; unclear D gene. The CDR3 has 13 amino acids. V dropped 0 bases and J dropped 3 bases, with 7 bases sitting between them. Per the germline V gene, CDR1 is DFQATT and CDR2 is SNEGSKA (reference sequence). CDR3 region: CSARDRETDTQYF. CDR3 in DNA: TGCAGTGCTAGAGACCGCGAGACAGATACGCAGTATTTT.

The chain carries TRBV5-1 and TRBJ2-7, with 7 positions matching TRBD2. This CDR3 region has 15 residues. Germline trimming cut 1 base from V and 3 bases from J; bases unmatched to any gene: 7. CDR1 and CDR2 from the germline V gene are SGHRS and YFSETQ. The CDR3 region has the DNA TGCGCCAGCAGCTTGAACCTAGCGGAAGGCTACGAGCAGTACTTC. Translating gives CASSLNLAEGYEQYF.

The chain combines TRBV28 with TRBJ1-5, with D perhaps matching TRBD1 (6 bases). The ends were cut back, 5 bases at V and 2 bases at J, with 22 bases in the middle. Germline CDR1 reads MDHEN; CDR2 reads SYDVKM. CDR3 length equals 18 residues. The chain's CDR3 is CASSTLQGLVLGNQPQHF. Here the CDR3 DNA reads TGTGCCAGCAGTACCCTACAGGGCTTGGTTTTGGGCAATCAGCCCCAGCATTTT.

This clonotype was recorded many times. The chain links TRBV28 to TRBJ2-5; D may be TRBD1 (6 bases). V shed 5 bases and J shed 1 base, with 14 bases lying between them. The CDR3 is 15 amino acids. CDR1 is MDHEN and CDR2 is SYDVKM in the germline V gene. The CDR3: CASSPFGQLQETQYF. In nucleotides, the CDR3 is TGTGCCAGCAGTCCTTTTGGACAGCTCCAAGAGACCCAGTACTTC.

For the CDR3, the DNA is TGCAGTGCTCCAGACGGAGGGGGGGCAGATACGCAGTATTTT. Residues: CSAPDGGGADTQYF. The V gene is TRBV20-1, the J gene TRBJ2-3, with D possibly being TRBD2 (7 bases). This CDR3 is 14 amino acids long. The V end lost 5 bases, the J end lost 4 bases, and 16 bases lay between the germline ends. Germline V gene data show CDR1 as DFQATT and CDR2 as SNEGSKA (reference sequence).

In its sample, this clonotype was seen many times. The chain links TRBV12-3 or TRBV12-4 to TRBJ1-5; D call uncertain. The V and J ends lost 3 bases and 2 bases respectively, with 2 bases between them. The CDR3 length is 12 residues. CDR3 protein: CASSFGNQPQHF. The CDR3 DNA is TGTGCCAGCAGTTTTGGCAATCAGCCCCAGCATTTT.